The 14 T cell receptor beta chains in this list originate from one sample, sequenced in a study of blood T cell repertoires in COVID-19. Assay used: immunoSEQ multiplex PCR; TCRdb lists only in-frame clones, some missing. The sample has approximately 310,000 clones; over 75% are singletons. Sequenced sample: peripheral blood. The origin of the receptors is a man aged 50-59 years with active or convalescent COVID-19.

V gene TRBV19 combines with J gene TRBJ1-1; a weak D match, TRBD1 (6 bases). The CDR3 covers 14 residues. The germline V and J ends were trimmed by 6 bases and 4 bases, with 15 bases remaining between them. The germline V gene has CDR1 LNHDA and CDR2 SQIVND (reference sequence). CDR3: CASRVAGDGTEAFF. CDR3 bases: TGTGCCAGTAGGGTGGCAGGGGACGGCACTGAAGCTTTCTTT. The full variable domain, its missing parts supplied by reference TRBV19 and TRBJ1-1, is DGGITQSPKYLFRKEGQNVTLSCEQNLNHDAMYWYRQDPGQGLRLIYYSQIVNDFQKGDIAEGYSVSREKKESFPLTVTSAQKNPTAFYLCASRVAGDGTEAFFGQGTRLTVV.

V is TRBV5-1 and J is TRBJ1-1; 10 bases agree with TRBD1. In germline, CDR1 is SGHRS, CDR2 YFSETQ. The CDR3 spans 19 residues. Trimming took 2 bases from V and 1 from J; bases not matched to a gene: 14. The CDR3 region is CASSFYPPGQGLSNTEAFF. The CDR3 nucleotides are TGCGCCAGCAGCTTCTACCCCCCGGGACAGGGGCTTTCGAACACTGAAGCTTTCTTT.

This sequence joins TRBV7-2 and TRBJ1-2; D unclear. Germline CDR1 reads SGHTA; CDR2 reads FQGNSA. Trimming removed 4 bases at V and 5 bases at J, with 17 bases between. This CDR3 contains 15 residues. CDR3 nucleotide sequence: TGTGCCAGCAGCTCCTCCGGACTCCTACCTTATGGCTACACCTTC. Translating gives CASSSSGLLPYGYTF.

This chain connects TRBV27 to TRBJ2-3; TRBD2 aligns across 10 bases. Trimming took 3 bases from V and 6 from J; bases not matched to a gene: 0. In germline, CDR1 is MNHEY, CDR2 SMNVEV (reference sequence). The CDR3 is 13 amino acids. The CDR3 loop is CASSFSGGDTQYF. The CDR3 DNA reads TGTGCCAGCAGTTTTAGCGGGGGGGATACGCAGTATTTT.

The chain joins TRBV28 to TRBJ1-3; possible D gene TRBD1, 6 bases. Germline loops: CDR1 MDHEN, CDR2 SYDVKM. The CDR3 loop spans 16 amino acids. Trimming stripped 3 bases from V and 1 base from J, with 13 bases between. The CDR3 DNA follows: TGTGCCAGCAGTTTTCTAACAGGGCTGTCTGGAAACACCATATATTTT. This sequence encodes CASSFLTGLSGNTIYF.

The V and J genes are TRBV28 and TRBJ1-4, with 7 bases matching TRBD1. The germline V gene encodes CDR1 MDHEN and CDR2 SYDVKM. The CDR3 runs 16 residues. V lost 2 bases, J lost 7 bases, and 10 bases stayed unmatched. CDR3 sequence: CASSLEGAKDSEKLFF. For the CDR3, the DNA is TGTGCCAGCAGTTTAGAGGGGGCGAAGGATAGTGAAAAACTGTTTTTT.

The J gene is TRBJ2-3, the V gene TRBV10-3; TRBD1 matches at 8 bases. Germline CDR1 is ENHRY and CDR2 is SYGVKD. The CDR3 is made up of 14 amino acids. V was pared by 6 bases and J by 4 bases, with 6 bases of the junction left unmatched. CDR3 in amino acids: CAIRDRAHADTQYF. The CDR3 nucleotides read TGTGCCATCAGGGACAGGGCCCACGCAGATACGCAGTATTTT.

As DNA, the CDR3 is TGTGCCAGCAGCGCACAGGGCTCTAATCAGCCCCAGCATTTT. This codes for CASSAQGSNQPQHF. This chain uses TRBV9 with TRBJ1-5, with D perhaps matching TRBD1 (6 bases). This CDR3 contains 14 residues. Per germline, CDR1 SGDLS and CDR2 YYNGEE. V lost 3 bases and J lost 4, with 11 bases in between.

The chain links TRBV3-1 (or the pseudogene TRBV3-2) to TRBJ1-5, with 7 bases lining up with TRBD1. The CDR3 is made up of 16 amino acids. The V gene end was trimmed by 2 bases and the J gene end by 0 bases; junction bases not matched to a gene: 4. Germline V CDR1 and CDR2: LGHDT, YNNKEL (reference sequence). The CDR3 loop reads CASSQSGQRSNQPQHF. The CDR3, as DNA: TGTGCCAGCAGCCAATCGGGACAGCGTAGCAATCAGCCCCAGCATTTT.

The V and J genes are TRBV6-5 and TRBJ1-2; 7 positions agree with TRBD1. This CDR3 contains 12 residues. Germline lookup yields CDR1 MNHEY and CDR2 SVGAGI. V shed 8 bases, J shed 4 bases, and the junction held 4 bases outside the gene matches. The CDR3 region has the DNA TGTGCCAGCGCGGACAGGTTCTATGGCTACACCTTC. Amino acid sequence: CASADRFYGYTF.

The chain employs TRBV7-2 and TRBJ2-5; D call uncertain. Germline V lookup: CDR1 SGHTA, CDR2 FQGNSA. The CDR3 has 14 residues. V was trimmed by 1 base and J by 2 bases, leaving 8 bases between them. The CDR3 DNA reads as TGTGCCAGCAGCTTAGGGCAGGCACAAGAGACCCAGTACTTC. Its translation: CASSLGQAQETQYF.

The chain employs TRBV10-1 and TRBJ1-2; 9 bases agree with TRBD1. CDR1 and CDR2 (germline): WNHNN, SYGVQD (reference sequence). This CDR3 region has 15 residues. V was pared by 6 bases and J by 0 bases, with 5 bases of the junction left unmatched. In nucleotides, the CDR3 is TGCGCCAGCAGCCAGGGACAGGGTGCTAACTATGGCTACACCTTC. Translating gives CASSQGQGANYGYTF.

The rearrangement uses TRBV19 and TRBJ1-1; TRBD1 matches at 11 bases. The CDR3 consists of 16 residues. From germline, CDR1 is LNHDA and CDR2 SQIVND (reference sequence). The V segment lost 5 bases and the J segment 1 base; nucleotides outside the gene matches: 6. The CDR3 region is CASSPGDRGWNTEAFF. The CDR3 DNA follows: TGTGCCAGTAGTCCAGGGGACAGGGGGTGGAACACTGAAGCTTTCTTT.

The genes are TRBV3-1 (or the pseudogene TRBV3-2) and TRBJ1-1, with 7 bases that match TRBD1. Germline lookup yields CDR1 LGHDT and CDR2 YNNKEL (reference sequence). Trimming at V came to 4 bases and at J to 8 bases, leaving 4 bases not matched to a gene. The CDR3 consists of 12 residues. CDR3: CASSPSDREAFF. In DNA form, the CDR3 reads TGTGCCAGCAGCCCCTCGGACAGGGAAGCTTTCTTT.